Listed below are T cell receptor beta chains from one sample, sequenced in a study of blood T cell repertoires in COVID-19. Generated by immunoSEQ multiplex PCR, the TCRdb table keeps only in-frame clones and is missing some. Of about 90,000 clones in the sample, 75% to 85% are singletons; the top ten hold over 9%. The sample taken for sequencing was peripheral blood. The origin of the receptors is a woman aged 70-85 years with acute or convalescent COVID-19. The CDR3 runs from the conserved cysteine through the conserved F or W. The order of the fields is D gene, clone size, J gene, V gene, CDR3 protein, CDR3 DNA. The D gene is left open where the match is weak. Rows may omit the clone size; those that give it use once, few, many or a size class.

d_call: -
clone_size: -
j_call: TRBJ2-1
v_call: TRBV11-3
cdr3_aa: CASSYTSYNEQFF
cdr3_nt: TGTGCCAGCAGTTATACTAGCTACAATGAGCAGTTCTTC

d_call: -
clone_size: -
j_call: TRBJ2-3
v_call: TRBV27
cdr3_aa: CASSYQTGDTQYF
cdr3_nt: TGTGCCAGCAGTTACCAGACGGGAGATACGCAGTATTTT

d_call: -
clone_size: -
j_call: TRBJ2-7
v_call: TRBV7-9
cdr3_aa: CASSFTGYEQYF
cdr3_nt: TGTGCCAGCAGCTTCACAGGGTACGAGCAGTACTTC

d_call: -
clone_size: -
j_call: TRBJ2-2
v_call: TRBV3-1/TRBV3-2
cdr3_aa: CASSPLGHTGTGELFF
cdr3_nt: TGTGCCAGCAGCCCGTTGGGACATACGGGGACCGGGGAGCTGTTTTTT

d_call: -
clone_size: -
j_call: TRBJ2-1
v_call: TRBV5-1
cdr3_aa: CASSQGQNNEQFF
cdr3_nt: TGCGCCAGCTCCCAGGGACAAAACAATGAGCAGTTCTTC

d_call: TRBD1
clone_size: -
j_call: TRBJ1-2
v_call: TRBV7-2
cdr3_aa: CASSSDRDYGYTF
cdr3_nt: TGTGCCAGCAGCTCGGACAGGGACTACGGCTACACCTTC

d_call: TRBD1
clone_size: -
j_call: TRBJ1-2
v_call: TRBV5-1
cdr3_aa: CASSLEQGARDYGYTF
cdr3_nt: TGCGCCAGCAGCTTGGAACAGGGGGCGCGGGACTATGGCTACACCTTC

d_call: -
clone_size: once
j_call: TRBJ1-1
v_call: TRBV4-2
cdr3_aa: CASSQEQAPNTEAFF
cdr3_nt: TGTGCCAGCAGCCAAGAACAGGCTCCGAACACTGAAGCTTTCTTT

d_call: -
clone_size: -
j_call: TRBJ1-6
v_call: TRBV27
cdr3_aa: CASSLEVNSPLHF
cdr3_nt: TGTGCCAGCAGTTTAGAGGTTAATTCACCCCTCCACTTT

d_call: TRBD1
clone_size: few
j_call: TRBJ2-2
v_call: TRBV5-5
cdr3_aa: CASSLPGTGPTGELFF
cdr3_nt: TGTGCCAGCAGCCTACCCGGGACAGGCCCTACCGGGGAGCTGTTTTTT

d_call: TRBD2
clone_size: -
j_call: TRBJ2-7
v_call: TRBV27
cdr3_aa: CASSWLGGSSYEQYF
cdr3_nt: TGTGCCAGCAGTTGGCTCGGGGGGTCCTCCTACGAGCAGTACTTC

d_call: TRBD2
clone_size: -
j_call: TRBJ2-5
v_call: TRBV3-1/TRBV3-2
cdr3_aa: CASSQLAGQETQYF
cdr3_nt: TGTGCCAGCAGCCAGCTAGCGGGCCAAGAGACCCAGTACTTC

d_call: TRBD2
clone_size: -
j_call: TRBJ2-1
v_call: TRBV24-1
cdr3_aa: CATSDFGPSGSNNEQFF
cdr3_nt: TGTGCCACCAGTGATTTTGGTCCTAGCGGGAGTAACAATGAGCAGTTCTTC

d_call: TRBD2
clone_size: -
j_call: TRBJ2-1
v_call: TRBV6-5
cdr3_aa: CASRGTGGWDEQFF
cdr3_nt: TGTGCCAGCCGCGGTACGGGGGGATGGGATGAGCAGTTCTTC

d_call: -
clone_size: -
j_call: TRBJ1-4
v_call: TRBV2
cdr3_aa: CASREGTTALATNEKLFF
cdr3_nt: TGTGCCAGCAGGGAAGGGACAACGGCTCTTGCAACTAATGAAAAACTGTTTTTT

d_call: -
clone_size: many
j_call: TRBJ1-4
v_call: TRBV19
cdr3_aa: CASSTTGRKSNEKLFF
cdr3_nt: TGTGCCAGTAGTACCACAGGGCGAAAGTCTAATGAAAAACTGTTTTTT

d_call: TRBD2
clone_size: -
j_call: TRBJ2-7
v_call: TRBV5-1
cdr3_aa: CASTVGLGVYEQYF
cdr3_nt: TGCGCCAGCACCGTGGGACTAGGAGTTTACGAGCAGTACTTC

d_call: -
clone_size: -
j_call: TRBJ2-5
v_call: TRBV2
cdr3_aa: CASSEFRETQYF
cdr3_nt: TGTGCCAGCAGTGAATTTCGAGAGACCCAGTACTTC

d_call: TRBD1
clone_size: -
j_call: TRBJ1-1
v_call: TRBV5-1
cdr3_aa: CASRENRGFAEAFF
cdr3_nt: TGCGCCAGCAGAGAAAACAGGGGGTTCGCTGAAGCTTTCTTT

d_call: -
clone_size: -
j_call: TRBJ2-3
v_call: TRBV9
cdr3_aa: CASSPRGQLPTDTQYF
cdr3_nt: TGTGCCAGCAGCCCCCGAGGACAGCTACCCACAGATACGCAGTATTTT

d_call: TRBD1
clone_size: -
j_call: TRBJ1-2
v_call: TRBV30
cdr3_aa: CAFNQGVQGYTF
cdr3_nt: TGTGCCTTCAATCAGGGGGTACAAGGCTACACCTTC

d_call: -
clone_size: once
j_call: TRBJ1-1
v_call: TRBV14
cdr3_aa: CASSQRTHVGTEAFF
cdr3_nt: TGTGCCAGCAGCCAACGGACACACGTTGGCACTGAAGCTTTCTTT

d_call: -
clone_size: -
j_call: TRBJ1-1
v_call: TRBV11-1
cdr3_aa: CASSLVDSLTEAFF
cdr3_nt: TGTGCCAGCAGCTTAGTGGACAGCCTGACTGAAGCTTTCTTT

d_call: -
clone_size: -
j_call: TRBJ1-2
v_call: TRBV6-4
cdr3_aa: CASVRTAYYGYTF
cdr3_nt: TGTGCCAGCGTTAGGACAGCTTACTATGGCTACACCTTC

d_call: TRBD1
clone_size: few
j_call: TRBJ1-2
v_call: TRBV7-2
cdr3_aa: CASSLQGDYGYTF
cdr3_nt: TGTGCCAGCAGCCTACAGGGGGACTATGGCTACACCTTC

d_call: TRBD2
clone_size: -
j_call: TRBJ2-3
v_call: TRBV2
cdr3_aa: CASLKRGASTDTQYF
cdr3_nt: TGTGCCAGCCTGAAGCGGGGGGCTAGCACAGATACGCAGTATTTT

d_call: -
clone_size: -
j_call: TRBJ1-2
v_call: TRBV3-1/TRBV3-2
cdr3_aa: CASSQDSYGYTF
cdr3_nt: TGTGCCAGCAGCCAAGATAGCTATGGCTACACCTTC

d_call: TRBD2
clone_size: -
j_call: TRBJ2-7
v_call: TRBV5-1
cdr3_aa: CASSLGRASGTYEQYF
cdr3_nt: TGCGCCAGCAGCTTGGGTCGGGCTAGCGGGACTTACGAGCAGTACTTC

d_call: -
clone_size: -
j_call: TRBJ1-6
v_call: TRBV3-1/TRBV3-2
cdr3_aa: CASSQDGGSPLHF
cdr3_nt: TGTGCCAGCAGCCAAGACGGGGGATCACCCCTCCACTTT

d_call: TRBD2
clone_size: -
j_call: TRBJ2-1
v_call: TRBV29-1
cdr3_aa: CSAQGSGGRSNEQFF
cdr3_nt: TGCAGCGCCCAAGGAAGCGGGGGGAGAAGCAATGAGCAGTTCTTC

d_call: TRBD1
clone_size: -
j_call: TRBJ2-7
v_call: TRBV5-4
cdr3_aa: CASSFRDRPYEQYF
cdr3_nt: TGTGCCAGCAGCTTTCGGGACAGACCCTACGAGCAGTACTTC

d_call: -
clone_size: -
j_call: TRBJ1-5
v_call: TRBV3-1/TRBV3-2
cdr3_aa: CALQRADTNQPQHF
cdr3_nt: TGTGCCCTCCAGCGGGCAGATACCAATCAGCCCCAGCATTTT

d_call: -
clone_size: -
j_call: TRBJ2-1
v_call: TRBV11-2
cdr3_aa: CASSLLRVSEQFF
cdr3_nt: TGTGCCAGCAGCTTATTGCGGGTGAGCGAGCAGTTCTTC

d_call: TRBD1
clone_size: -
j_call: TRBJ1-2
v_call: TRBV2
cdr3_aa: CASSTRPGGRYGYTF
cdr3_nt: TGTGCCAGCAGCACTAGGCCAGGGGGAAGGTATGGCTACACCTTC

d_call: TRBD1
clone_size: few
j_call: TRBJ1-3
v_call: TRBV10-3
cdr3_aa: CATEDRARTGNTIYF
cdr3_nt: TGTGCCACCGAGGACAGGGCGAGAACTGGAAACACCATATATTTT

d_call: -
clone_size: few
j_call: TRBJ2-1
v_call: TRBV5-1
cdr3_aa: CASSFGTVGNEQFF
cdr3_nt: TGCGCCAGCAGCTTCGGGACTGTTGGGAATGAGCAGTTCTTC

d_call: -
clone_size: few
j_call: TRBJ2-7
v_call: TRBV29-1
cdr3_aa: CSVGRAGVGLSYEQYF
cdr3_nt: TGCAGCGTTGGTAGGGCGGGCGTCGGACTCTCCTACGAGCAGTACTTC